This paragraph covers one T cell receptor beta chain sequence. This record comes from a study of blood T cell repertoires in COVID-19. Study background: COVID-19 samples collected from the United States, Italy and Spain covered acute and convalescent phases. PBMCs, B-cell-depleted T cells, or T cells provided the cDNA or gDNA that made up the material.

The CDR3 length is 13 residues. The junction had 1 base not matched to a gene; V was cut back by 6 bases and J by 4 bases. Germline CDR1 is SEHNR and CDR2 is FQNEAQ (reference sequence). Methods used by the authors: Reference gene primer amplification yielded estimated nucleated cell counts. Generated by immunoSEQ multiplex PCR, the TCRdb table keeps only in-frame clones and is missing some. V and J calls and clone size are those listed in that table; D and trimming were worked out from the DNA. The table includes 95,000 to 150,000 clones, approximately 83% detected once. The chain uses TRBV7-9 and TRBJ2-3, with TRBD1 matching over 10 bases. This clonotype originated in an elderly woman with acute or convalescent COVID-19. Specimen: peripheral blood. CDR3 sequence reads: CASRGQGPDTQYF. DNA for the CDR3: TGTGCCAGCAGGGGACAGGGGCCAGATACGCAGTATTTT.